Below, 30 T cell receptor beta chains from the same sample are listed, as sequenced in a study of OX40 agonist ivuxolimab in advanced cancers. Libraries came from the immunoSEQ multiplex PCR assay. The source is immuneACCESS, and TCRdb retained only in-frame sequences with V and J called. Part of the clones is not carried over; for the studies checked, unresolved V genes explain less than half of this, and the remainder is unexplained. The table for this sample lists 45,000 to 60,000 clones; 79% of them were counted only once. The ten largest clones take up 1.5% to 2% of the sample. This material consisted of CD4+ or CD8+ T cells sorted from blood, taken in a trial of the OX40 agonist ivuxolimab. Source of these receptors: an adult with an advanced solid tumor such as melanoma, head and neck, liver or kidney cancer.

The chain has TRBV27 and TRBJ2-7; maybe TRBD2 (6 bases). Trimming took 5 bases from V and 0 from J, leaving 11 bases between them. This CDR3 is built from 14 residues. CDR1 MNHEY and CDR2 SMNVEV come from the germline V gene (reference sequence). The CDR3 reads CASSLGLHSYEQYF. The CDR3 DNA follows: TGTGCCAGCAGTCTGGGACTGCACTCCTACGAGCAGTACTTC.

The V call is TRBV19, the J call TRBJ2-7; TRBD2 agrees at 7 bases. V was clipped by 2 bases and J by 4 bases; unmatched bases: 5. The CDR3 totals 14 residues. In germline, CDR1 is LNHDA, CDR2 SQIVND (reference sequence). The CDR3 region is CASSIKGRAYEQYF. CDR3 in DNA: TGTGCCAGTAGTATAAAAGGGAGGGCGTACGAGCAGTACTTC. The full variable domain, rest sourced from reference TRBV19 and TRBJ2-7, is DGGITQSPKYLFRKEGQNVTLSCEQNLNHDAMYWYRQDPGQGLRLIYYSQIVNDFQKGDIAEGYSVSREKKESFPLTVTSAQKNPTAFYLCASSIKGRAYEQYFGPGTRLTVT.

In DNA, the CDR3 is TGCGCCTGCGGGACTGAAGCTTTCTTT. Translating it yields CACGTEAFF. The rearrangement links TRBV10-2 to TRBJ1-1; D is undetermined. The CDR3 consists of 9 residues. V lost 11 bases and J 5 bases, leaving 6 bases between the germline ends. The V gene's germline CDR1 is WSHSY and CDR2 SAAADI.

This rearrangement joins TRBV4-1 to TRBJ2-7; 7 positions match TRBD1. CDR3 length: 15 amino acids. Per germline, CDR1 MGHRA and CDR2 YSYEKL. With 3 bases clipped from V and 1 base from J, the junction kept 6 bases outside the gene matches. CDR3 in DNA: TGCGCCAGCAGCCAGGGGCAGGGACAGTCCTACGAGCAGTACTTC. This sequence encodes CASSQGQGQSYEQYF.

J is TRBJ1-4 and V is TRBV5-5, with D hard to call. Germline assignment: CDR1 SGHKS and CDR2 YYEKEE (reference sequence). CDR3 length: 14 amino acids. Trimming pared 1 base from V and 4 bases from J, leaving 8 bases between. CDR3 loop: CASSLNGLNEKLFF. The CDR3 DNA sequence: TGTGCCAGCAGCTTGAATGGGCTTAATGAAAAACTGTTTTTT.

The chain recombines TRBV7-9 with TRBJ2-7; 12 bases agree with TRBD1. The ends lost 5 bases at V and 5 bases at J; junction bases unmatched: 4. The CDR3 runs to 14 residues. Germline CDR1 SEHNR, CDR2 FQNEAQ (reference sequence). The CDR3 spells CASSRDRGQNEQYF. CDR3 sequence (DNA): TGTGCCAGCAGCCGGGACAGGGGGCAGAACGAGCAGTACTTC.

This chain connects TRBV6-1 to TRBJ1-6; perhaps TRBD1 as D (5 bases). The germline V gene has CDR1 MNHNS and CDR2 SASEGT. The length of the CDR3 is 15 residues. Trimming cost V 4 bases and J 9 bases, with 16 bases left between them. The CDR3 protein is CASSVLQQGGSPLHF. In DNA form, the CDR3 reads TGTGCCAGCAGTGTGCTTCAGCAGGGAGGTTCACCCCTCCACTTT.

The genes are TRBV5-6 and TRBJ2-1, with D uncertain. Germline CDR1 is SGHDT and CDR2 is YYEEEE. V was cut by 0 bases and J by 7 bases, with 11 bases left in between. The length of the CDR3 is 14 residues. For the CDR3, the DNA is TGTGCCAGCAGCTTGGTTGGCGCTGGTAATGAGCAGTTCTTC. As protein: CASSLVGAGNEQFF.

This clone was picked up a small number of times. V gene TRBV7-3 combines with J gene TRBJ1-2; TRBD1 matches at 8 bases. Per germline, CDR1 SGHTA and CDR2 FQGTGA. V lost 6 bases and J lost 8; bases outside the gene matches: 8. This CDR3 has 13 amino acids. Here the CDR3 DNA reads TGTGCCAGCAGACCGGACAGGGTTGGGGGCTACACCTTC. This codes for CASRPDRVGGYTF.

CDR3 amino acids: CASNRGGEGETQYF. In DNA form, the CDR3 reads TGCGCCAGCAATAGGGGGGGCGAGGGAGAGACCCAGTACTTC. The V and J genes are TRBV5-1 and TRBJ2-5, with a tentative D call TRBD2 (7 bases). The CDR3 loop spans 14 amino acids. The V gene lost 6 bases and the J gene lost 4 bases, with 16 bases spanning the gap. Germline V CDR1 and CDR2: SGHRS, YFSETQ.

This clone showed up just a few times. The gene calls are TRBV18 and TRBJ2-1, with TRBD2 matching over 8 bases. Per germline, CDR1 KGHSH and CDR2 LQKENI. V was pared by 5 bases and J by 9 bases, with 15 bases of the junction left unmatched. There are 16 residues in the CDR3. In DNA, the CDR3 is TGTGCCAGCTCAAAAGCCAGGCCGGAGGCGGGAGGTGAGCAGTTCTTC. It encodes CASSKARPEAGGEQFF.

The rearrangement links TRBV28 to TRBJ2-3; D not certain. The CDR3 loop spans 12 amino acids. The V gene's germline CDR1 is MDHEN and CDR2 SYDVKM. Trimming shortened V by 1 base and J by 5 bases, and 4 bases separated the two germline ends. This chain's CDR3 is CASSLSGDTQYF. The DNA for the CDR3 is TGTGCCAGCAGTTTATCTGGAGATACGCAGTATTTT. Looking up the rest from reference TRBV28 and TRBJ2-3 gives the full variable domain: DVKVTQSSRYLVKRTGEKVFLECVQDMDHENMFWYRQDPGLGLRLIYFSYDVKMKEKGDIPEGYSVSREKKERFSLILESASTNQTSMYLCASSLSGDTQYFGPGTRLTVL.

This clone came up a few times. The gene calls are TRBV5-8 and TRBJ2-7; no clear D gene. From germline, CDR1 is SGHTS and CDR2 YDEGEE. This CDR3 is built from 13 residues. Trimming left V 5 bases short and J 0 bases short, with 9 bases between. CDR3 nucleotide sequence: TGTGCCAGCAGGGAGACACCCTCCTACGAGCAGTACTTC. Amino acids: CASRETPSYEQYF. The complete variable domain, with remaining parts taken from reference TRBV5-8 and TRBJ2-7, reads EAGVTQSPTHLIKTRGQQATLRCSPISGHTSVYWYQQALGLGLQFLLWYDEGEERNRGNFPPRFSGRQFPNYSSELNVNALELEDSALYLCASRETPSYEQYFGPGTRLTVT.

The gene calls are TRBV19 and TRBJ1-2; D is unresolved. Germline CDR1 LNHDA, CDR2 SQIVND (reference sequence). The CDR3 length is 13 residues. V lost 3 bases to trimming and J lost 1 base, with 6 bases between them. The CDR3 DNA reads as TGTGCCAGTAGTATTTCCTTTAACTATGGCTACACCTTC. This codes for CASSISFNYGYTF.

This rearrangement joins TRBV9 to TRBJ2-5; D gene unclear. The CDR3 loop spans 14 amino acids. Per the germline V gene, CDR1 is SGDLS and CDR2 is YYNGEE. V was cut by 0 bases and J by 2 bases, with 8 bases left in between. CDR3 DNA: TGTGCCAGCAGCGTAGAGGTGACACAAGAGACCCAGTACTTC. Its translation: CASSVEVTQETQYF.

This chain connects TRBV6-1 to TRBJ1-1; D gene unclear. Germline-derived CDR1 and CDR2 are MNHNS and SASEGT. The CDR3 totals 13 residues. Trimming took off 5 bases at V and 1 base at J, with 8 bases between the two ends. CDR3 protein: CASSYWTNTEAFF. CDR3 nucleotides: TGTGCCAGCAGTTATTGGACGAACACTGAAGCTTTCTTT.

The chain links TRBV9 to TRBJ2-2, with D possibly called TRBD1 or TRBD2 (7 bases each). V dropped 6 bases and J dropped 7 bases, with 19 bases sitting between them. The CDR3 runs to 15 residues. CDR1 and CDR2 from the germline V gene are SGDLS and YYNGEE. CDR3 protein: CASTQGGARDGELFF. As DNA, the CDR3 is TGTGCCAGCACCCAGGGGGGGGCGAGGGACGGGGAGCTGTTTTTT.

The rearrangement joins TRBV27 to TRBJ2-2; TRBD1 agrees at 9 bases. V lost 7 bases to trimming and J lost 3 bases; unmatched junction nucleotides: 9. CDR1 is MNHEY and CDR2 is SMNVEV in the germline V gene (reference sequence). This CDR3 comprises 16 residues. CDR3 residues: CASKGWGQGDTGELFF. The CDR3 DNA is TGTGCCAGCAAGGGTTGGGGACAGGGCGACACCGGGGAGCTGTTTTTT.

This chain links TRBV5-1 with TRBJ1-1; D is unresolved. The CDR3 runs 14 residues. Germline V gene sequence: CDR1 SGHRS, CDR2 YFSETQ. Trimming shortened V by 0 bases and J by 1 base, and 7 bases separated the two germline ends. The CDR3 loop reads CASSLAWGNTEAFF. The DNA for the CDR3 is TGCGCCAGCAGCTTGGCCTGGGGGAACACTGAAGCTTTCTTT. The complete variable domain, with remaining parts taken from reference TRBV5-1 and TRBJ1-1, reads KAGVTQTPRYLIKTRGQQVTLSCSPISGHRSVSWYQQTPGQGLQFLFEYFSETQRNKGNFPGRFSGRQFSNSRSEMNVSTLELGDSALYLCASSLAWGNTEAFFGQGTRLTVV.

This clone was seen a handful of times. The gene calls are TRBV10-2 and TRBJ2-1; D possibly uses TRBD1 or TRBD2 (7 bases each). From germline, CDR1 is WSHSY and CDR2 SAAADI. V lost 8 bases and J 10 bases, leaving 27 bases between the germline ends. There are 16 residues in the CDR3. The CDR3 reads CASQPEDAGGGGEQFF. CDR3 DNA: TGCGCCAGCCAACCGGAGGATGCAGGGGGGGGCGGGGAGCAGTTCTTC.

The chain links TRBV7-2 to TRBJ1-4; no clear D gene. In germline, CDR1 is SGHTA, CDR2 FQGNSA. This CDR3 region has 15 residues. The V end lost 7 bases, the J end lost 5 bases, and 17 bases lay between the germline ends. In DNA form, the CDR3 reads TGTGCCAGCAACCCTCACGGAGGGTTGAATGAAAAACTGTTTTTT. It is translated as CASNPHGGLNEKLFF.

This clone was seen only a few times. The chain uses TRBV7-9 and TRBJ2-4, with 8 bases lining up with TRBD1. Per the germline V gene, CDR1 is SEHNR and CDR2 is FQNEAQ (reference sequence). The ends lost 2 bases at V and 0 bases at J; junction bases unmatched: 6. This CDR3 region has 17 residues. CDR3 region: CASSLRRDRSAKNIQYF. In nucleotides, the CDR3 is TGTGCCAGCAGCTTAAGGAGGGACAGGTCAGCCAAAAACATTCAGTACTTC.

V gene TRBV29-1 combines with J gene TRBJ1-4; D gene uncertain. Trimming stripped 5 bases from V and 8 bases from J, with 9 bases between. The CDR3 spans 11 residues. Germline lookup yields CDR1 SQVTM and CDR2 ANQGSEA. The CDR3 region is CSVRIGEKLFF. Here the CDR3 DNA reads TGCAGCGTTAGAATAGGCGAAAAACTGTTTTTT.

This clone was found a few times. The V call is TRBV10-1, the J call TRBJ2-1, with 11 bases fitting TRBD2. This CDR3 region has 12 residues. The germline CDR1 and CDR2 sequences are WNHNN and SYGVQD (reference sequence). The J segment lost 14 bases and the V segment lost 7 bases, leaving 7 bases of the junction unmatched. CDR3 sequence reads: CASNTSGSPEFF. The CDR3, as DNA: TGCGCCAGCAACACTAGCGGGAGCCCAGAGTTCTTC.

This clone came up once. V and J are TRBV28 and TRBJ2-1; 7 positions agree with TRBD2. The CDR3 is 16 amino acids. J gave up 4 bases and V 7 bases, and 13 bases lay outside the gene matches. In germline, CDR1 is MDHEN, CDR2 SYDVKM. The chain's CDR3 is CASTDSGGVNYNEQFF. CDR3 bases: TGTGCCAGCACCGACTCTGGGGGGGTTAATTACAATGAGCAGTTCTTC.

The chain's CDR3 is CASSYSFGQGGTEAFF. The CDR3 DNA reads TGTGCCAGCAGTTACTCCTTTGGACAGGGGGGCACTGAAGCTTTCTTT. The genes are TRBV27 and TRBJ1-1; 10 bases are a match to TRBD1. The CDR3 is 16 amino acids. Germline assignment: CDR1 MNHEY and CDR2 SMNVEV (reference sequence). The V and J ends lost 4 bases and 4 bases, in that order; junction bases with no gene match: 9.

This clone was seen a few times. V gene TRBV6-5 combines with J gene TRBJ1-5, with unresolved D. CDR1 and CDR2 (germline): MNHEY, SVGAGI. This CDR3 has 15 amino acids. V was pared by 2 bases and J by 1 base, with 9 bases between. The chain's CDR3 is CASSYVYGSNQPQHF. In DNA, the CDR3 is TGTGCCAGCAGTTACGTCTATGGCAGCAATCAGCCCCAGCATTTT.

The chain carries TRBV11-2 and TRBJ2-1; 10 bases line up with TRBD2. Per the germline V gene, CDR1 is SGHAT and CDR2 is FQNNGV. The J segment lost 7 bases and the V segment lost 5 bases, leaving 11 bases of the junction unmatched. This CDR3 is built from 16 residues. The CDR3 DNA reads as TGTGCCAGCAGCCCCCATGTTAGCGGGAGGAATAATGAGCAGTTCTTC. This sequence encodes CASSPHVSGRNNEQFF.

This clone was seen a handful of times. The chain couples TRBV19 to TRBJ1-3; D uncertain. Germline assignment: CDR1 LNHDA and CDR2 SQIVND (reference sequence). Trimming stripped 3 bases from V and 1 base from J, with 10 bases between. CDR3 length: 15 amino acids. The CDR3 spells CASSISAGSGNTIYF. Here the CDR3 DNA reads TGTGCCAGTAGTATCAGCGCTGGGTCTGGAAACACCATATATTTT.

J is TRBJ2-2 and V is TRBV5-4; D is undetermined. V was pared by 4 bases and J by 5 bases, with 12 bases between. The CDR3 has 14 residues. Germline assignment: CDR1 SGHNT and CDR2 YYREEE (reference sequence). CDR3 residues: CASSPIKGTGELFF. DNA for the CDR3: TGTGCCAGCAGCCCTATTAAGGGAACCGGGGAGCTGTTTTTT.